The present entry profiles one T cell receptor (beta chain) with its context. The germline gives CDR1 MNHEY, CDR2 SVGAGI. V lost 0 bases to trimming and J lost 5 bases, with 4 bases between them. The CDR3 is made up of 12 amino acids. In the original processing: Reference gene primer amplification in the assay estimated nucleated cell counts. The repertoire was sequenced with immunoSEQ multiplex PCR; TCRdb's copy has only in-frame clones and lacks some. V and J calls and clone size are those listed in that table; D and trimming were worked out from the DNA. The sample carries roughly 21,000 clones, around 88% recorded once. The data derive from a study of blood T cell repertoires in COVID-19. Looking at the study overall: The origin of the acute and convalescent COVID-19 samples was the United States, Italy and Spain. In each case, the material was cDNA or gDNA derived from T cells, B-cell-depleted T cells, or PBMCs.

The chain links TRBV6-5 to TRBJ2-5; no clear D gene. The receptor's source is an older man with active COVID-19. The sample taken for sequencing was peripheral blood. The CDR3 DNA sequence: TGTGCCAGCAGTTACTCTTCTGAGACCCAGTACTTC. As protein: CASSYSSETQYF.